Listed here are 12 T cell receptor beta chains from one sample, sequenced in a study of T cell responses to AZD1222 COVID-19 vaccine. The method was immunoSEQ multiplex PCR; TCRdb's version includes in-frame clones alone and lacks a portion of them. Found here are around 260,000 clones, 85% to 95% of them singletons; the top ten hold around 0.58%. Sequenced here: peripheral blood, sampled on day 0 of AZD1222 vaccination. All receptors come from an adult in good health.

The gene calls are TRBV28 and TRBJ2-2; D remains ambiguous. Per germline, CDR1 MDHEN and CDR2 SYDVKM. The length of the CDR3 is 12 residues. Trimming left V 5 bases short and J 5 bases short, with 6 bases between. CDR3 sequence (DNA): TGTGCCAGCAGTCCCTTTACCGGGGAGCTGTTTTTT. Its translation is CASSPFTGELFF. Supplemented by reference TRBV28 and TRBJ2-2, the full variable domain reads DVKVTQSSRYLVKRTGEKVFLECVQDMDHENMFWYRQDPGLGLRLIYFSYDVKMKEKGDIPEGYSVSREKKERFSLILESASTNQTSMYLCASSPFTGELFFGEGSRLTVL.

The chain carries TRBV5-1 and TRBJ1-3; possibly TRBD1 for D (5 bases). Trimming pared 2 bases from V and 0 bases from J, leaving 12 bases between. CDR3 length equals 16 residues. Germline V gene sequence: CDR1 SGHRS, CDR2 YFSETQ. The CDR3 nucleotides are TGCGCCAGCAGCTTCGCTCAGGGAGGCTCTGGAAACACCATATATTTT. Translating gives CASSFAQGGSGNTIYF.

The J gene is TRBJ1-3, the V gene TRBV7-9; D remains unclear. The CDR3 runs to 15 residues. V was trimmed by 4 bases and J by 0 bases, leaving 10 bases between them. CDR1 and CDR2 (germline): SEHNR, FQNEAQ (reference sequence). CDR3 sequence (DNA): TGTGCCAGCAGCTCCCTAAGGGACTCTGGAAACACCATATATTTT. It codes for CASSSLRDSGNTIYF.

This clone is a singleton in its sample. The chain's CDR3 is CASSLARAHEQFF. CDR3 nucleotide sequence: TGCGCCAGCAGCTTGGCCAGGGCACATGAGCAGTTCTTC. The chain combines TRBV5-1 with TRBJ2-1; the D gene is possibly TRBD1 (5 bases). V shed 0 bases and J shed 8 bases, with 9 bases lying between them. This CDR3 has 13 amino acids. The V gene's germline CDR1 is SGHRS and CDR2 YFSETQ.

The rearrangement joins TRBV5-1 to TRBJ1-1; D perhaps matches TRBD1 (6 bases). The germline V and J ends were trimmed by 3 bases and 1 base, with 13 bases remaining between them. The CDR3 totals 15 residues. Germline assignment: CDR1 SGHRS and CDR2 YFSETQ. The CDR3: CASSSIRGGNTEAFF. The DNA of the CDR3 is TGCGCCAGCAGCTCTATCAGGGGTGGGAACACTGAAGCTTTCTTT.

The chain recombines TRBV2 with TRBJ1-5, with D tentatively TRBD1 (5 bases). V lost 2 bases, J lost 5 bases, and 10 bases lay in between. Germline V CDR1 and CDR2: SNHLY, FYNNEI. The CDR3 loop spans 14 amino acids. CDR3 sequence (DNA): TGTGCCAGCAGTGAATTAGGGGTGGATCAGCCCCAGCATTTT. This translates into CASSELGVDQPQHF.

The CDR3 protein is CASSHSQGKRYEQYF. The CDR3 nucleotides are TGTGCCAGCAGCCACTCACAGGGGAAGAGGTACGAGCAGTACTTC. The V and J genes are TRBV5-4 and TRBJ2-7; the match to TRBD1 covers 7 bases. Germline V lookup: CDR1 SGHNT, CDR2 YYREEE (reference sequence). V was clipped by 4 bases and J by 4 bases; unmatched bases: 11. This CDR3 contains 15 residues. The full variable domain, completed using reference TRBV5-4 and TRBJ2-7, is ETGVTQSPTHLIKTRGQQVTLRCSSQSGHNTVSWYQQALGQGPQFIFQYYREEENGRGNFPPRFSGLQFPNYSSELNVNALELDDSALYLCASSHSQGKRYEQYFGPGTRLTVT.

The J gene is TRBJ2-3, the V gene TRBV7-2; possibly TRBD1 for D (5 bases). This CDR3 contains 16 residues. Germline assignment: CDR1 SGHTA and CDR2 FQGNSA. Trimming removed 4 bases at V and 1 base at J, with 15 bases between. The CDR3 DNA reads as TGTGCCAGCAGCTCCGACAGCCAACGCCGCACAGATACGCAGTATTTT. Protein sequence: CASSSDSQRRTDTQYF.

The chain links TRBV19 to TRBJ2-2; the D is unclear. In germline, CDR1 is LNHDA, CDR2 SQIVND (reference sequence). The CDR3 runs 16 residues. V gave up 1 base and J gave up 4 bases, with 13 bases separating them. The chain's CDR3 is CASSIGALVGTGELFF. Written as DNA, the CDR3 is TGTGCCAGTAGTATAGGAGCCCTAGTGGGCACCGGGGAGCTGTTTTTT. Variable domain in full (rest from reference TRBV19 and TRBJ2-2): DGGITQSPKYLFRKEGQNVTLSCEQNLNHDAMYWYRQDPGQGLRLIYYSQIVNDFQKGDIAEGYSVSREKKESFPLTVTSAQKNPTAFYLCASSIGALVGTGELFFGEGSRLTVL.

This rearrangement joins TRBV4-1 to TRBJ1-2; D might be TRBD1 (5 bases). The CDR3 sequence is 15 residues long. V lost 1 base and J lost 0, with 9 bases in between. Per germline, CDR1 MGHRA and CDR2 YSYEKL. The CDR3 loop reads CASSQGIGANYGYTF. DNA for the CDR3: TGCGCCAGCAGCCAAGGGATAGGGGCTAACTATGGCTACACCTTC.

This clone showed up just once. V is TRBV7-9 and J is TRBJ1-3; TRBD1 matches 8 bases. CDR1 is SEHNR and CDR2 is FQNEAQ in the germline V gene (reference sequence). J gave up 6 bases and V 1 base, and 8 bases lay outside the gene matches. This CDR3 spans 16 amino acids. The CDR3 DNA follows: TGTGCCAGCAGCTTAGGAGACAGGGGCTACGAAAACACCATATATTTT. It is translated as CASSLGDRGYENTIYF.

CDR3 residues: CASSLRVGEAFF. The CDR3 DNA reads TGTGCCAGCAGTTTGAGGGTTGGTGAAGCTTTCTTT. The rearrangement links TRBV28 to TRBJ1-1, with D hard to call. CDR3 size: 12 residues. CDR1 and CDR2 from the germline V gene are MDHEN and SYDVKM. Trimming took 3 bases from V and 7 from J, leaving 9 bases between them.